This paragraph reports one T cell receptor beta chain. This entry is derived from a study of blood T cell repertoires in COVID-19. Data came from immunoSEQ multiplex PCR; TCRdb stores just in-frame clones and leaves some out. The sample holds about 250,000 clones, more than 70% seen once. J gave up 6 bases and V 6 bases, and 8 bases lay outside the gene matches. Germline CDR1 is LNHDA and CDR2 is SQIVND (reference sequence). This CDR3 contains 14 residues. The chain has TRBV19 and TRBJ2-1; TRBD1 matches at 7 bases. Source material: peripheral blood. This TCR came from a woman aged 80 or over with COVID-19, enrolled during active disease. The CDR3 region is CASSPHGQVNEQFF. CDR3 coding DNA: TGTGCCAGTAGCCCCCACGGACAGGTCAATGAGCAGTTCTTC.